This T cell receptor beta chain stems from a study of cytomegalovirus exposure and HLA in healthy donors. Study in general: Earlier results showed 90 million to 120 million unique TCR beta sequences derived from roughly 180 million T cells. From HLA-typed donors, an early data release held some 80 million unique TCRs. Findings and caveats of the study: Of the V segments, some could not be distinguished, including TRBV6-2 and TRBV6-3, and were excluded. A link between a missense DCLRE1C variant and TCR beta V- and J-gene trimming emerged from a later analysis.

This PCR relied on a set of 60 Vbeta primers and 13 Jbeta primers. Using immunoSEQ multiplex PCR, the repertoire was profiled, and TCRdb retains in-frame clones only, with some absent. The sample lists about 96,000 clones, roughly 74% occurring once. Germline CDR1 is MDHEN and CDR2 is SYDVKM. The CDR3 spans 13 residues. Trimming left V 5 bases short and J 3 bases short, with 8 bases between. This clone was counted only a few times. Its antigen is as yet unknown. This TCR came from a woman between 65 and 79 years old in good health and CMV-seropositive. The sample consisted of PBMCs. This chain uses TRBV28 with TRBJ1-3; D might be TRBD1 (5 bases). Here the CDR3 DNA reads TGTGCCAGCAGTACAGGCGGTGGAAACACCATATATTTT. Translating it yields CASSTGGGNTIYF. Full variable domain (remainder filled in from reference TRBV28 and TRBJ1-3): DVKVTQSSRYLVKRTGEKVFLECVQDMDHENMFWYRQDPGLGLRLIYFSYDVKMKEKGDIPEGYSVSREKKERFSLILESASTNQTSMYLCASSTGGGNTIYFGEGSWLTVV.